Each of the 13 T cell receptor beta chains below was sequenced from the same sample in a study of blood T cell repertoires in COVID-19. Repertoires were generated with immunoSEQ multiplex PCR, while TCRdb's copy carries only in-frame clones and drops some. Here the sample spans around 190,000 clones, more than 75% being singletons. Input material: PBMCs or T cells enriched from blood (not recorded which). Source of these receptors: a man aged 35-49 years with acute COVID-19.

This clone appeared once. V and J are TRBV30 and TRBJ2-3; TRBD1 matches 7 bases. V shed 2 bases and J 6 bases; nucleotides not matched to a gene: 8. This CDR3 has 14 amino acids. In germline, CDR1 is GTSNPN, CDR2 SVGIG (reference sequence). The CDR3, as DNA: TGTGCCTGGAGTAAGGGACAGCCACGGGATACGCAGTATTTT. It specifies CAWSKGQPRDTQYF.

The chain has TRBV7-6 and TRBJ1-1; D might be TRBD1 (5 bases). The CDR3 is 16 residues long. The germline V gene encodes CDR1 SGHVS and CDR2 FNYEAQ. V lost 1 base, J lost 4 bases, and 16 bases lay in between. The CDR3 DNA follows: TGTGCCAGCAGCTTAGAGGCCCAGGGTTTTAGCACTGAAGCTTTCTTT. Translated, it gives CASSLEAQGFSTEAFF. Filled out from reference TRBV7-6 and TRBJ1-1, the complete variable domain reads GAGVSQSPRYKVTKRGQDVALRCDPISGHVSLYWYRQALGQGPEFLTYFNYEAQQDKSGLPNDRFSAERPEGSISTLTIQRTEQRDSAMYRCASSLEAQGFSTEAFFGQGTRLTVV.

The chain employs TRBV7-2 and TRBJ2-7; unclear D gene. Germline CDR1 reads SGHTA; CDR2 reads FQGNSA. The CDR3 length is 14 residues. Trimming left V 4 bases short and J 2 bases short, with 12 bases between. CDR3 amino acids: CASSSLTLTYEQYF. As DNA, the CDR3 is TGTGCCAGCAGCTCCTTGACTCTTACCTACGAGCAGTACTTC. Filled out from reference TRBV7-2 and TRBJ2-7, the complete variable domain reads GAGVSQSPSNKVTEKGKDVELRCDPISGHTALYWYRQSLGQGLEFLIYFQGNSAPDKSGLPSDRFSAERTGGSVSTLTIQRTQQEDSAVYLCASSSLTLTYEQYFGPGTRLTVT.

This chain uses TRBV9 with TRBJ2-1; 8 nucleotides align to TRBD2. The CDR3 covers 17 residues. Germline CDR1 and CDR2: SGDLS and YYNGEE. The V segment lost 1 base and the J segment 8 bases; nucleotides outside the gene matches: 14. The CDR3 coding sequence is TGTGCCAGCAGCGTACACGGGAGGGCCCGTGTTGCCCATGAGCAGTTCTTC. Its translation: CASSVHGRARVAHEQFF.

J is TRBJ1-6 and V is TRBV7-2, with D hard to call. Germline lookup yields CDR1 SGHTA and CDR2 FQGNSA. The length of the CDR3 is 16 residues. Trimming cost V 8 bases and J 14 bases, with 28 bases left between them. Here the CDR3 reads CASRPARGRAPESLHF. As DNA, the CDR3 is TGTGCCAGCCGCCCCGCCCGCGGGCGGGCCCCGGAGTCCCTCCACTTT.

This chain uses TRBV24-1 with TRBJ2-2; weak D call: TRBD2 (5 bases). Germline CDR1 reads KGHDR; CDR2 reads SFDVKD. V was shortened by 3 bases and J by 7 bases, with 11 bases between the two germline ends. The CDR3 is made up of 14 amino acids. CDR3 protein: CATSDLRAVGELFF. The DNA for the CDR3 is TGTGCCACCAGTGATCTGAGGGCGGTCGGGGAGCTGTTTTTT.

This chain uses TRBV7-2 with TRBJ2-5, with TRBD1 as a possible D gene (5 bases). V was cut by 2 bases and J by 5 bases, with 15 bases left in between. This CDR3 comprises 15 residues. Per germline, CDR1 SGHTA and CDR2 FQGNSA. CDR3 nucleotides: TGTGCCAGCAGCTTATTTCATCAGGGCTGGGAGACCCAGTACTTC. Translation gives CASSLFHQGWETQYF.

The chain carries TRBV2 and TRBJ2-1, with TRBD2 matching 9 bases. The CDR3 totals 16 residues. Unmatched junction bases numbered 16, after V lost 4 bases and J lost 12 bases. Germline V gene lookup returns CDR1 SNHLY and CDR2 FYNNEI. In DNA, the CDR3 is TGTGCCAGCAGTGGGGTGACTAGCGGAGGGCCCTTGGTGCAGTTCTTC. Translating gives CASSGVTSGGPLVQFF. The full variable domain, completed using reference TRBV2 and TRBJ2-1, is EPEVTQTPSHQVTQMGQEVILRCVPISNHLYFYWYRQILGQKVEFLVSFYNNEISEKSEIFDDQFSVERPDGSNFTLKIRSTKLEDSAMYFCASSGVTSGGPLVQFFGPGTRLTVL.

The chain is built from TRBV19 and TRBJ1-2; D gene ambiguous. V lost 3 bases, J lost 4 bases, and 12 bases lay in between. Per germline, CDR1 LNHDA and CDR2 SQIVND (reference sequence). The CDR3 is 14 amino acids. The DNA for the CDR3 is TGTGCCAGTAGTATGGTGCAAGCCATCTATGGCTACACCTTC. Translated, it gives CASSMVQAIYGYTF.

This chain links TRBV7-2 with TRBJ1-5; D remains unclear. Trimming took off 1 base at V and 3 bases at J, with 7 bases between the two ends. The CDR3 runs to 14 residues. Germline values: CDR1 SGHTA, CDR2 FQGNSA. The DNA of the CDR3 is TGTGCCAGCAGCTTAGACTGGTACAATCAGCCCCAGCATTTT. Protein sequence: CASSLDWYNQPQHF.

This clone showed up just a few times. This chain joins TRBV6-5 and TRBJ2-7; 8 bases agree with TRBD1. The V gene end was trimmed by 3 bases and the J gene end by 7 bases; junction bases not matched to a gene: 8. The length of the CDR3 is 14 residues. Per the germline V gene, CDR1 is MNHEY and CDR2 is SVGAGI. The CDR3 sequence: CASSYNGQGGEQYF. The CDR3 DNA follows: TGTGCCAGCAGTTATAACGGACAGGGTGGAGAGCAGTACTTC.

The chain uses TRBV11-3 and TRBJ2-1; TRBD2 is a possible D gene (6 bases). The CDR3 length is 12 residues. From germline, CDR1 is SGHNT and CDR2 YENEEA. The germline V and J ends were trimmed by 3 bases and 7 bases, with 7 bases remaining between them. CDR3 protein: CASSFSGNEQFF. The CDR3 DNA reads as TGTGCCAGCAGCTTTAGCGGAAATGAGCAGTTCTTC.

This sequence joins TRBV5-1 and TRBJ2-2; TRBD1 matches 11 bases. Germline trimming cut 7 bases from V and 5 bases from J; bases unmatched to any gene: 13. CDR1 and CDR2 from the germline V gene are SGHRS and YFSETQ. The CDR3 has 17 residues. Written as DNA, the CDR3 is TGCGCCAGCCGGACAGGGGGCGCGGGCGGGCTGACCGGGGAGCTGTTTTTT. Amino acids: CASRTGGAGGLTGELFF.